This TCR beta chain was retrieved from a study of CD8 T cells in ankylosing spondylitis. This CDR3 is 16 amino acids long. The authors made TCR beta libraries by quantitative 5'-RACE with molecular barcodes. TCRdb called the 5' RACE reads again in MiXCR, with one record for every CDR3 protein. The table lists about 42,000 distinct CDR3 sequences, less than 3.5% of them singletons. Study-wide findings and caveats: There was reportedly significant enrichment of clones that were disease-linked in matched ankylosing spondylitis synovial fluid.

This clonotype was counted many times. Its antigen is unidentified. Sample: blood, either unsorted or a sorted T cell fraction (not recorded which). The chain combines TRBV21-1 with TRBJ2-1; no DNA check was done on the table's D call, TRBD1. TRBV21-1 is flagged as a pseudogene. The TCR originated in a male donor with ankylosing spondylitis or in good health (not recorded which). As DNA, the CDR3 is TGTGCCAGCAGCCCTTTGGCGGACAGGGGGTACAATGAGCAGTTCTTC. Its translation is CASSPLADRGYNEQFF.